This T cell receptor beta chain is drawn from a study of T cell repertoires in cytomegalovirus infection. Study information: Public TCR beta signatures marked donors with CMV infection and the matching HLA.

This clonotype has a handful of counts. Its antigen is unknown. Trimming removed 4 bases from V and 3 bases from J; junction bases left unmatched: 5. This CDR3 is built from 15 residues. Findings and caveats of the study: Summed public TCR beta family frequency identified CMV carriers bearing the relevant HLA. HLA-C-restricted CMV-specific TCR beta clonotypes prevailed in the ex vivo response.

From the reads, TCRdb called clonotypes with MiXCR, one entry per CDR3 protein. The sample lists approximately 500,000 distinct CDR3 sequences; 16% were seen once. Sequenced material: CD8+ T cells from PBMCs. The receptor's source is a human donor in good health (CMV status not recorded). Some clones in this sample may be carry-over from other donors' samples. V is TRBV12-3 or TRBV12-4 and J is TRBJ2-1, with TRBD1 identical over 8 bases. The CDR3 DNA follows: TGTGCCAGCAGTTCGACAGGGGCCCGCTACAATGAGCAGTTCTTC. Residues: CASSSTGARYNEQFF.